This is a list of T cell receptor beta chains from one sample in a study of CD4 T cells in relation to SARS-CoV-2 and coronaviruses. These receptors' targets are unknown. TCRdb keeps only in-frame clones here, not all; method: immunoSEQ multiplex PCR. The sample yields about 26,000 clones, around 75% seen once. Material: CD4+ T cells from PBMCs, cultured in vitro. All receptors derive from a human donor in good health. The CDR3 runs from the conserved cysteine through the conserved F or W. Fields, in order: clone size, D gene, V gene, CDR3 protein. D genes are given only for firm matches. The size field is filled for only some rows; it gives once, few, many or a size class.

>.|TRBD2|TRBV27
CASSSPGLAARGETQYF
>.|.|TRBV19
CASSIRSGSTGDTQYF
>.|.|TRBV2
CASRRGGPETQYF
>.|TRBD2|TRBV5-1
CASSTSGGVDTQYF
>.|.|TRBV29-1
CSVGGRSYGYTF
>.|.|TRBV21-1
CASSKVKRSSYNEQFF
>.|TRBD1|TRBV18
CASSPTGTDTDTQYF
>.|.|TRBV5-4
CASSLTASNTEAFF
>.|.|TRBV29-1
CSTSPGPQETQYF
>.|.|TRBV4-1
CASSQEQTGNQPQHF
>.|.|TRBV7-2
CASSLRGGSSNQPQHF
>.|.|TRBV5-1
CASSLGGDNGYTF
>few|.|TRBV4-3
CASSQDVGGYGYTF
>once|.|TRBV6-5
CASSYRLDKPYEQYF
>few|.|TRBV27
CASSSTAWATNEKLFF
>.|.|TRBV6-2/TRBV6-3
CASSSQGQPNTEAFF
>.|TRBD1|TRBV6-2/TRBV6-3
CASSLQGNYGYTF
>.|.|TRBV11-2
CASSLGRVGETQYF
>.|TRBD1|TRBV3-1/TRBV3-2
CASSFDRTGGDEQYF
>.|.|TRBV6-5
CASSYQSGYEQYF
>.|.|TRBV5-1
CASSLGVEGKTQYF
>.|TRBD1|TRBV18
CASSPGIGQGRETQYF
>few|.|TRBV9
CASSAGQIYYGYTF
>.|TRBD1|TRBV5-1
CASSGTEPETQYF
>few|TRBD1|TRBV19
CASSRQGVHGYTF
>.|.|TRBV6-2/TRBV6-3
CASSPFEGGSQPQHF
>.|.|TRBV10-1
CASSEQTGAQETQYF
>.|.|TRBV6-2/TRBV6-3
CASSQGSSGANVLTF
>.|TRBD1|TRBV19
CASSPRRGYNNEQFF
>.|.|TRBV5-1
CASSLSAVQETQYF
>.|.|TRBV5-1
CASSTGAADTQYF
>.|.|TRBV7-9
CASSLRQGTEAFF
>.|.|TRBV3-1/TRBV3-2
CASSQRDIASDTQYF
>.|TRBD1|TRBV5-1
CASSLQGAWEETQYF
>.|.|TRBV5-1
CASSPNTGTGASRRVGELFF
>.|.|TRBV14
CASSRWGYNEQFF
>few|TRBD1|TRBV5-4
CASSPAGTGVSPLHF
>medium-sized|TRBD2|TRBV6-6
CAAHSGAQETQYF
>.|.|TRBV10-3
CAIGAAGDGQPQHF
>once|.|TRBV5-4
CASSLGGANYGYTF
>.|TRBD1|TRBV27
CASSSNRGRDYGYTF
>.|TRBD2|TRBV5-1
CASTPSGVSYEQYF